The 27 T cell receptor beta chains reported below all come from one sample, sequenced in a study of siplizumab effects on memory and regulatory T cells. Method: immunoSEQ multiplex PCR; TCRdb's copy keeps in-frame clones and lacks some. The table records roughly 92,000 clones, about 94% of them present only once. The sequenced sample was non-Treg CD4+ T cells sorted from blood. The source is a human donor in good health.

The chain is built from TRBV2 and TRBJ1-3, with 9 bases fitting TRBD1. V trimming: 5 bases; J trimming: 4 bases; junction bases outside the gene matches: 12. The CDR3 loop spans 17 amino acids. Germline V CDR1 and CDR2: SNHLY, FYNNEI. The CDR3 sequence is CASSTQRGTGLGNTIYF. The CDR3 region has the DNA TGTGCCAGCAGTACCCAACGGGGGACAGGGCTAGGAAACACCATATATTTT.

This rearrangement joins TRBV9 to TRBJ2-1, with TRBD2 matching 11 bases. The V and J ends lost 0 bases and 9 bases, in that order; junction bases with no gene match: 8. The CDR3 loop spans 16 amino acids. Germline lookup yields CDR1 SGDLS and CDR2 YYNGEE. This CDR3 reads CASSVDPSGGTGEQFF. The DNA of the CDR3 is TGTGCCAGCAGCGTAGACCCTAGCGGGGGGACAGGTGAGCAGTTCTTC.

This clone occurred once. The chain combines TRBV27 with TRBJ1-5; 9 bases match TRBD1. J was trimmed by 7 bases and V by 2 bases; bases with no gene match: 9. Germline lookup yields CDR1 MNHEY and CDR2 SMNVEV (reference sequence). The CDR3 runs 16 residues. CDR3 loop: CASSLRGTGGSQPQHF. The CDR3 DNA is TGTGCCAGCAGTTTAAGGGGTACAGGGGGCTCCCAGCCCCAGCATTTT.

This chain's CDR3 is CASSEALWAYGYTF. DNA for the CDR3: TGTGCCAGCAGTGAAGCGCTTTGGGCCTATGGCTACACCTTC. The chain links TRBV2 to TRBJ1-2; the D is unclear. Germline V gene sequence: CDR1 SNHLY, CDR2 FYNNEI. CDR3 length equals 14 residues. Between the trimmed V and J ends, which lost 0 bases and 4 bases, there was a span of 9 bases.

The V and J genes are TRBV18 and TRBJ2-5, with 7 bases matching TRBD2. The junction had 7 bases not matched to a gene; V was cut back by 2 bases and J by 4 bases. CDR1 is KGHSH and CDR2 is LQKENI in the germline V gene. The CDR3 consists of 15 residues. This chain's CDR3 is CASSPGRVAGETQYF. The CDR3 coding sequence is TGTGCCAGCTCACCAGGGAGGGTAGCGGGAGAGACCCAGTACTTC.

V gene TRBV18 combines with J gene TRBJ1-3; D unclear. From germline, CDR1 is KGHSH and CDR2 LQKENI. V lost 3 bases and J lost 0, with 6 bases in between. CDR3 length equals 14 residues. The DNA of the CDR3 is TGTGCCAGCTCACCCAGTAGCTCTGGAAACACCATATATTTT. Translating it yields CASSPSSSGNTIYF.

This chain connects TRBV27 to TRBJ1-2, with D possibly TRBD1 on 5 matching bases. Germline CDR1 MNHEY, CDR2 SMNVEV (reference sequence). V was trimmed by 3 bases and J by 7 bases, leaving 21 bases between them. The CDR3 contains 16 residues. CDR3 region: CASSFRAGPRRGGYTF. The CDR3 nucleotides are TGTGCCAGCAGTTTTCGGGCAGGGCCCCGGCGGGGTGGCTACACCTTC.

This chain joins TRBV7-5 and TRBJ2-7; TRBD2 is the table's D call and was not checked against the DNA. TRBV7-5 is listed as a pseudogene. The CDR3 consists of 16 residues. This CDR3 is CARSQALLVPLYEQYF. The CDR3 nucleotides read TGTGCCAGAAGTCAAGCCCTTTTGGTTCCCCTTTACGAGCAGTACTTC.

This sequence joins TRBV5-4 and TRBJ1-2; 9 bases match TRBD1. This CDR3 contains 16 residues. The V and J ends lost 3 bases and 2 bases, in that order; junction bases with no gene match: 8. Per the germline V gene, CDR1 is SGHNT and CDR2 is YYREEE (reference sequence). CDR3 sequence: CASSSRQGVPNYGYTF. CDR3 nucleotides: TGTGCCAGCAGCTCAAGACAGGGGGTCCCGAACTATGGCTACACCTTC.

This sequence joins TRBV20-1 and TRBJ2-3, with D unresolved. V was trimmed by 1 base and J by 3 bases, leaving 2 bases between them. This CDR3 contains 11 residues. Germline CDR1 DFQATT, CDR2 SNEGSKA (reference sequence). CDR3 in amino acids: CSARVTDTQYF. The CDR3 DNA follows: TGCAGTGCTAGAGTTACAGATACGCAGTATTTT.

V is TRBV19 and J is TRBJ2-7, with TRBD1 matching over 7 bases. The CDR3 is 13 amino acids. Germline assignment: CDR1 LNHDA and CDR2 SQIVND (reference sequence). With V trimmed by 5 bases and J by 0 bases, 1 base remained unmatched. The CDR3, as DNA: TGTGCCAGTAGTGGGGACAGCTCCTACGAGCAGTACTTC. Translating gives CASSGDSSYEQYF.

As regards this clone: No DNA is shown, since the ends of the CDR3 on it are uncertain; the CDR3 is the one TCRdb lists. The chain employs TRBV4-2 and TRBJ2-1. The CDR3 contains 13 residues when both ends are counted. Germline V lookup: CDR1 LGHNA, CDR2 YNFKEQ. The CDR3 spells CASSQDWGRGAFF.

Here the CDR3 reads CASSLAGTQETQYF. The CDR3 coding sequence is TGTGCCAGCAGCTTGGCAGGGACGCAAGAGACCCAGTACTTC. The gene calls are TRBV5-4 and TRBJ2-5, with D perhaps given as TRBD1 or TRBD2 (5 bases each). Germline lookup yields CDR1 SGHNT and CDR2 YYREEE (reference sequence). This CDR3 region has 14 residues. With 0 bases removed from V and 2 bases from J, the gap between germline ends came to 8 bases.

This rearrangement joins TRBV14 to TRBJ2-1; TRBD2 matches at 7 bases. The V gene end was trimmed by 2 bases and the J gene end by 6 bases; junction bases not matched to a gene: 4. This CDR3 is 14 amino acids long. Germline lookup yields CDR1 SGHDN and CDR2 FVKESK. CDR3 protein: CASSQLAGTNEQFF. Written as DNA, the CDR3 is TGTGCCAGCAGCCAATTAGCGGGTACCAATGAGCAGTTCTTC.

This chain connects TRBV7-3 to TRBJ2-5; 10 bases agree with TRBD2. This CDR3 has 13 amino acids. After removal of 5 bases from V and 5 bases from J, the junction contained 2 bases not matched to a gene. CDR1 SGHTA and CDR2 FQGTGA come from the germline V gene. The CDR3 reads CASSPTSGETQYF. The CDR3 region has the DNA TGTGCCAGCAGCCCGACTAGCGGGGAGACCCAGTACTTC. The whole variable domain, filled in from reference TRBV7-3 and TRBJ2-5, reads GAGVSQTPSNKVTEKGKYVELRCDPISGHTALYWYRQSLGQGPEFLIYFQGTGAADDSGLPNDRFFAVRPEGSVSTLKIQRTERGDSAVYLCASSPTSGETQYFGPGTRLLVL.

This clone was detected only once. V is TRBV4-1 and J is TRBJ2-5; perhaps D is TRBD1 or TRBD2 (6 bases each). The germline CDR1 and CDR2 sequences are MGHRA and YSYEKL. The germline V and J ends were trimmed by 0 bases and 11 bases, with 13 bases remaining between them. The CDR3 length is 13 residues. The CDR3 nucleotides are TGCGCCAGCAGCCAAGATACCCGGGGGCTTCAGTACTTC. Residues: CASSQDTRGLQYF.

J is TRBJ1-1 and V is TRBV19; D is uncertain. The germline V gene encodes CDR1 LNHDA and CDR2 SQIVND (reference sequence). The ends were cut back, 3 bases at V and 0 bases at J, with 8 bases in the middle. This CDR3 contains 14 residues. The CDR3: CASSMAGMNTEAFF. The CDR3, as DNA: TGTGCCAGTAGTATGGCAGGTATGAACACTGAAGCTTTCTTT. The full variable domain, in which reference TRBV19 and TRBJ1-1 provide the parts outside the CDR3, is DGGITQSPKYLFRKEGQNVTLSCEQNLNHDAMYWYRQDPGQGLRLIYYSQIVNDFQKGDIAEGYSVSREKKESFPLTVTSAQKNPTAFYLCASSMAGMNTEAFFGQGTRLTVV.

This clone was seen just once. The J gene is TRBJ2-6, the V gene TRBV7-2; D ambiguous. Looked up from germline, CDR1 is SGHTA and CDR2 is FQGNSA. Trimming took 6 bases from V and 0 from J, leaving 12 bases between them. The CDR3 sequence is 16 residues long. In nucleotides, the CDR3 is TGTGCCAGCAGAAGCCAACGGCTCTCTGGGGCCAACGTCCTGACTTTC. Translated: CASRSQRLSGANVLTF.

Comment on this clone: Compared with germline, one end of the junction differs, possibly owing to a read error. This rearrangement joins TRBV6-6 to TRBJ2-7, with D maybe TRBD2 (6 bases). This CDR3 is 11 amino acids long. CDR1 and CDR2 from the germline V gene are MNHNY and SVGAGI (reference sequence). For the CDR3, the DNA is TGTGCCAGCACTTACCGGGGGGAGCAGTACTTC. This sequence encodes CASTYRGEQYF.

The chain links TRBV6-4 to TRBJ2-4, with D possibly TRBD2 on 6 matching bases. CDR1 is MRHNA and CDR2 is SNTAGT in the germline V gene. The CDR3 sequence is 12 residues long. The V and J ends lost 1 base and 9 bases respectively, with 7 bases between them. The CDR3 bases are TGTGCCAGCAGTGACTTGGGGGGCATTCAGTACTTC. Translation gives CASSDLGGIQYF.

The chain joins TRBV4-3 to TRBJ2-7; TRBD2 matches 7 bases. The V gene's germline CDR1 is LGHNA and CDR2 YSLEER. Losses at the gene ends were 3 bases for V and 2 bases for J; bases not matched to a gene: 4. The CDR3 spans 14 residues. The CDR3 sequence: CASSQASGAYEQYF. DNA for the CDR3: TGCGCCAGCAGCCAGGCAAGCGGGGCCTACGAGCAGTACTTC.

As concerns this clone: At one of its ends the junction is not consistent with the germline gene, which may arise from a read error. The chain uses TRBV11-2 and TRBJ2-7; 8 bases align to TRBD1. CDR1 is SGHAT and CDR2 is FQNNGV in the germline V gene. CDR3 size: 13 residues. This CDR3 reads CASSLDRGYEQYF. The CDR3, as DNA: TGTGCCAGCAGCCTAGACAGGGGTTACGAGCAGTACTTC.

The J gene is TRBJ1-2, the V gene TRBV19, with TRBD1 matching over 9 bases. V lost 6 bases to trimming and J lost 2 bases; unmatched junction nucleotides: 4. The germline V gene encodes CDR1 LNHDA and CDR2 SQIVND (reference sequence). The CDR3 loop spans 14 amino acids. DNA for the CDR3: TGTGCCAGTAGGGGCGGGACAGGGAACTATGGCTACACCTTC. Translation gives CASRGGTGNYGYTF.

This rearrangement joins TRBV19 to TRBJ1-4, with no clear D. The germline gives CDR1 LNHDA, CDR2 SQIVND (reference sequence). The CDR3 contains 12 residues. V was trimmed by 4 bases and J by 6 bases, leaving 6 bases between them. CDR3 in DNA: TGTGCCAGTAGTACCGTGGATGAAAAACTGTTTTTT. Amino acids: CASSTVDEKLFF.

The gene calls are TRBV10-1 and TRBJ1-2; no definite D call. The germline gives CDR1 WNHNN, CDR2 SYGVQD (reference sequence). Trimming cost V 8 bases and J 8 bases, with 6 bases left between them. There are 9 residues in the CDR3. CDR3 in DNA: TGCGCCAGCGAGGACGGCTACACCTTC. This sequence encodes CASEDGYTF.

The chain combines TRBV4-2 with TRBJ2-1, with 13 bases fitting TRBD2. CDR1 is LGHNA, CDR2 YNFKEQ, per germline. The CDR3 spans 15 residues. The junction had 9 bases not matched to a gene; V was cut back by 8 bases and J by 8 bases. CDR3 region: CASVPGTSGADEQFF. CDR3 bases: TGTGCCAGCGTACCTGGGACTAGCGGGGCTGATGAGCAGTTCTTC.

J is TRBJ2-5 and V is TRBV19; D is perhaps TRBD1 (6 bases). V dropped 3 bases and J dropped 4 bases, with 18 bases sitting between them. CDR1 and CDR2 from the germline V gene are LNHDA and SQIVND (reference sequence). The CDR3 runs 16 residues. In DNA, the CDR3 is TGTGCCAGTAGTATTCGATCAGTCCAAGGGGGAGAGACCCAGTACTTC. Translation gives CASSIRSVQGGETQYF.